The 20 T cell receptor beta chains in this list originate from one sample, sequenced in a study of cytomegalovirus exposure and HLA in healthy donors. The PCR contained 60 Vbeta and 13 Jbeta primers. The data were produced by immunoSEQ multiplex PCR, yet TCRdb's version contains in-frame clones alone and is incomplete. This repertoire shows 180,000 or so clones, over 65% found once; its top ten account for 1.4%. The sequenced sample consisted of PBMCs. All receptors derive from a man between 18 and 35 years old in good health and CMV-seronegative.

The count of this clone is one. The chain recombines TRBV7-2 with TRBJ2-7; D gene unclear. Trimming cost V 6 bases and J 0 bases, with 6 bases left between them. The CDR3 consists of 12 residues. The germline gives CDR1 SGHTA, CDR2 FQGNSA. CDR3 protein: CASSFISYEQYF. The CDR3 DNA is TGTGCCAGCAGTTTCATCTCCTACGAGCAGTACTTC.

About this clone: Within the sample, other DNA sequences also encode this same CDR3. The genes are TRBV7-2 and TRBJ2-3, with D possibly being TRBD2 (5 bases). The V and J ends lost 1 base and 4 bases respectively, with 6 bases between them. The CDR3 is made up of 13 amino acids. Germline V lookup: CDR1 SGHTA, CDR2 FQGNSA. The CDR3 region is CASSLGGADTQYF. Written as DNA, the CDR3 is TGTGCCAGCAGCTTAGGGGGAGCAGATACGCAGTATTTT.

The J gene is TRBJ2-1, the V gene TRBV19; 14 positions match TRBD2. The CDR3 is 15 amino acids. The V and J ends lost 3 bases and 7 bases, in that order; junction bases with no gene match: 2. Germline loops: CDR1 LNHDA, CDR2 SQIVND (reference sequence). The CDR3 is CASSMGTSGSNEQFF. In nucleotides, the CDR3 is TGTGCCAGTAGTATGGGGACTAGCGGGAGTAATGAGCAGTTCTTC.

The chain links TRBV7-2 to TRBJ2-1, with 11 bases that match TRBD2. This CDR3 spans 15 amino acids. The V gene end was trimmed by 3 bases and the J gene end by 6 bases; junction bases not matched to a gene: 4. Germline loops: CDR1 SGHTA, CDR2 FQGNSA. The DNA of the CDR3 is TGTGCCAGCAGCTTCCTAGCGGGGGGCCCCAATGAGCAGTTCTTC. The encoded protein is CASSFLAGGPNEQFF. The whole variable domain, remainder taken from reference TRBV7-2 and TRBJ2-1, is GAGVSQSPSNKVTEKGKDVELRCDPISGHTALYWYRQSLGQGLEFLIYFQGNSAPDKSGLPSDRFSAERTGGSVSTLTIQRTQQEDSAVYLCASSFLAGGPNEQFFGPGTRLTVL.

The chain couples TRBV12-5 to TRBJ2-7; a weak D match, TRBD1 (5 bases). This CDR3 has 13 residues. The germline V gene has CDR1 LGHNT and CDR2 FRNRAP. V was pared by 6 bases and J by 4 bases, with 13 bases between. Written as DNA, the CDR3 is TGTGCTAGTGGCATTCAGGGTAGATACGAGCAGTACTTC. Residues: CASGIQGRYEQYF.

In this sample, this clone turned up once. CDR3 coding DNA: TGTGCCAGCAGGACAAACAGGGACCGGGGCTACACCTTC. Translation: CASRTNRDRGYTF. The V gene is TRBV27, the J gene TRBJ1-2; a weak D match, TRBD1 (6 bases). Germline CDR1 is MNHEY and CDR2 is SMNVEV (reference sequence). This CDR3 has 13 amino acids. V gave up 6 bases and J gave up 8 bases, with 16 bases separating them.

The table lists this clone with a few counts. At one end, the junction sequence differs from germline, possibly due to a read error. The gene calls are TRBV30 and TRBJ2-6; TRBD1 matches 12 bases. The CDR3 contains 16 residues. Germline CDR1 reads GTSNPN; CDR2 reads SVGIG (reference sequence). The CDR3 region has the DNA TGTGCCTGGAGTAGGGACAGGGGGCGGGGGGCCAACGTCCTGCCTTTC. This translates into CAWSRDRGRGANVLPF.

The chain uses TRBV6-5 and TRBJ1-2, with D possibly being TRBD1 (6 bases). CDR3 length: 14 residues. Germline loops: CDR1 MNHEY, CDR2 SVGAGI. Trimming left V 6 bases short and J 7 bases short, with 18 bases between. The CDR3 nucleotides are TGTGCCAGCAGGAATCAGGGGCGCCTAAGTGGCTACACCTTC. Protein sequence: CASRNQGRLSGYTF.

This chain joins TRBV4-1 and TRBJ2-7; a weak D match, TRBD1 (6 bases). This CDR3 contains 15 residues. With 0 bases removed from V and 2 bases from J, the gap between germline ends came to 11 bases. Germline CDR1 reads MGHRA; CDR2 reads YSYEKL. The CDR3 sequence: CASSQDRQGTYEQYF. Written as DNA, the CDR3 is TGCGCCAGCAGCCAAGATCGGCAGGGGACCTACGAGCAGTACTTC.

The J gene is TRBJ1-1, the V gene TRBV6-4; D may be TRBD1 (6 bases). From germline, CDR1 is MRHNA and CDR2 SNTAGT. Deletions cut 5 bases from V and 2 bases from J, with 9 bases between. This CDR3 comprises 13 residues. CDR3 DNA sequence: TGTGCCAGCAGTACAGGGTTCAACACTGAAGCTTTCTTT. It translates to CASSTGFNTEAFF.

This clone was detected once. CDR3 in DNA: TGTGCCAGAACGGGACAGGGTCCTGTGTACGAGCAGTACTTC. Protein sequence: CARTGQGPVYEQYF. V gene TRBV19 combines with J gene TRBJ2-7, with 9 nucleotides matching TRBD1. This CDR3 spans 14 amino acids. Trimming at V came to 9 bases and at J to 4 bases, leaving 10 bases not matched to a gene. Germline assignment: CDR1 LNHDA and CDR2 SQIVND (reference sequence). Looking up the rest from reference TRBV19 and TRBJ2-7 gives the full variable domain: DGGITQSPKYLFRKEGQNVTLSCEQNLNHDAMYWYRQDPGQGLRLIYYSQIVNDFQKGDIAEGYSVSREKKESFPLTVTSAQKNPTAFYLCARTGQGPVYEQYFGPGTRLTVT.

The V call is TRBV2, the J call TRBJ2-2, with D tentatively TRBD1 (6 bases). With 6 bases removed from V and 5 bases from J, the gap between germline ends came to 16 bases. This CDR3 is built from 15 residues. CDR1 is SNHLY and CDR2 is FYNNEI in the germline V gene. The CDR3 sequence is CASSLARGRTGELFF. The CDR3 bases are TGTGCCAGCAGCTTAGCCAGGGGTAGGACCGGGGAGCTGTTTTTT.

The chain combines TRBV27 with TRBJ2-2; 11 bases are a match to TRBD1. CDR1 is MNHEY, CDR2 SMNVEV, per germline (reference sequence). This CDR3 region has 17 residues. Trimming at V came to 5 bases and at J to 4 bases, leaving 9 bases not matched to a gene. CDR3 nucleotide sequence: TGTGCCAGCAGTCCGAGGGACAGGGGGTCGCGCACCGGGGAGCTGTTTTTT. This codes for CASSPRDRGSRTGELFF.

This clone was observed a few times. The chain is built from TRBV5-1 and TRBJ2-2, with 7 bases that match TRBD2. The trim removed 1 base at V and 6 bases at J, leaving 3 bases unmatched. The CDR3 has 14 residues. Germline V gives CDR1 SGHRS, CDR2 YFSETQ. The CDR3 nucleotides read TGCGCCAGCAGCTTGCGCGGGAGTCCCGGGGAGCTGTTTTTT. Translated, it gives CASSLRGSPGELFF.

This chain uses TRBV7-9 with TRBJ1-1, with D uncertain. Germline assignment: CDR1 SEHNR and CDR2 FQNEAQ (reference sequence). Trimming shortened V by 8 bases and J by 5 bases, and 18 bases separated the two germline ends. The CDR3 contains 14 residues. CDR3 nucleotide sequence: TGTGCCAGCGGCTCCTTGGCGGGGAGTACTGAAGCTTTCTTT. It yields the protein CASGSLAGSTEAFF.

The rearrangement joins TRBV15 to TRBJ2-7; TRBD1 matches at 8 bases. J was trimmed by 4 bases and V by 3 bases; bases with no gene match: 11. The CDR3 extends over 16 amino acids. Germline-derived CDR1 and CDR2 are LNHNV and YYDKDF (reference sequence). CDR3 amino acids: CATSSLQGVGRYEQYF. The CDR3 bases are TGTGCCACCAGCAGTCTACAGGGGGTGGGTCGTTACGAGCAGTACTTC.

CDR3 nucleotides: TGTGCCAGCAGCCTGGGACTCCCCGGGGGCACTGAAGCTTTCTTT. Translating it yields CASSLGLPGGTEAFF. The chain employs TRBV11-3 and TRBJ1-1, with D possibly matching TRBD1 (5 bases). V lost 5 bases to trimming and J lost 4 bases, with 17 bases between them. This CDR3 comprises 15 residues. CDR1 is SGHNT and CDR2 is YENEEA in the germline V gene.

The CDR3 coding sequence is TGTGCCTGGAGTGTAGGACAAACCTACGAGCAGTACTTC. This translates into CAWSVGQTYEQYF. V usage is TRBV30 and J usage is TRBJ2-7; D may be TRBD1 (5 bases). Trimming cost V 0 bases and J 2 bases, with 8 bases left between them. Germline lookup yields CDR1 GTSNPN and CDR2 SVGIG (reference sequence). This CDR3 is built from 13 residues. Filled out from reference TRBV30 and TRBJ2-7, the complete variable domain reads SQTIHQWPATLVQPVGSPLSLECTVEGTSNPNLYWYRQAAGRGLQLLFYSVGIGQISSEVPQNLSASRPQDRQFILSSKKLLLSDSGFYLCAWSVGQTYEQYFGPGTRLTVT.

The rearrangement links TRBV6-6 to TRBJ2-5; D possibly corresponds to TRBD2 (5 bases). The CDR3 sequence is 14 residues long. V was clipped by 5 bases and J by 5 bases, with 15 bases between them. The germline gives CDR1 MNHNY, CDR2 SVGAGI (reference sequence). CDR3 DNA: TGTGCCAGCAGTCCCCCGGGGTCTCGCGAGACCCAGTACTTC. Its translation is CASSPPGSRETQYF.

The chain carries TRBV7-6 and TRBJ1-2; 9 nucleotides agree with TRBD1. CDR3 length: 15 residues. Germline V gene data show CDR1 as SGHVS and CDR2 as FNYEAQ. Trimming took 1 base from V and 4 from J; bases not matched to a gene: 4. The CDR3 is CASSLGTGGFYGYTF. In DNA, the CDR3 is TGTGCCAGCAGCTTAGGCACAGGGGGCTTCTATGGCTACACCTTC.